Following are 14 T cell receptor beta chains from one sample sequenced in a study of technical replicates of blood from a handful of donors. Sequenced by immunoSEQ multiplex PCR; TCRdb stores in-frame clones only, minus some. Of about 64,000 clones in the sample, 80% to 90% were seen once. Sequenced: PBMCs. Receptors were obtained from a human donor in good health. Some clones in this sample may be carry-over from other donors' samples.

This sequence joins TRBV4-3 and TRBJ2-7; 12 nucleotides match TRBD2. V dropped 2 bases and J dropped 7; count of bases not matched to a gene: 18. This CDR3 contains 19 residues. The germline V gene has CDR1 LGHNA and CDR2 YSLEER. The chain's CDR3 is CASSQLPGLAGSFAGEQYF. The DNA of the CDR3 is TGCGCCAGCAGCCAACTCCCGGGACTAGCGGGCAGTTTCGCTGGGGAGCAGTACTTC.

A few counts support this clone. The CDR3 here is CASSLWAGGKGGYTF. CDR3 sequence (DNA): TGTGCCAGCAGCTTGTGGGCAGGGGGCAAAGGTGGCTACACCTTC. The V and J genes are TRBV5-6 and TRBJ1-2; 8 nucleotides line up with TRBD1. Germline assignment: CDR1 SGHDT and CDR2 YYEEEE. This CDR3 is built from 15 residues. With V trimmed by 1 base and J by 7 bases, 9 bases remained unmatched.

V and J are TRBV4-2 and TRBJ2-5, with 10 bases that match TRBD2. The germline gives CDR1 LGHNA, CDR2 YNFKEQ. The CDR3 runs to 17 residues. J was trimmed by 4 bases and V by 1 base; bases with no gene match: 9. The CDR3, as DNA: TGTGCCAGCAGCCAAGCCCCAGCGGGAGGGTCCTCAGAGACCCAGTACTTC. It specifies CASSQAPAGGSSETQYF.

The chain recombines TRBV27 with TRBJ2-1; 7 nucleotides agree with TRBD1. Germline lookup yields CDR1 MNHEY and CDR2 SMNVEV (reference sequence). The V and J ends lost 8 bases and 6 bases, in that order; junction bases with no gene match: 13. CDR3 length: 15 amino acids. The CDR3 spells CASQRDRTGGNEQFF. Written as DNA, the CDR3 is TGTGCCAGCCAACGGGACCGGACAGGAGGCAATGAGCAGTTCTTC.

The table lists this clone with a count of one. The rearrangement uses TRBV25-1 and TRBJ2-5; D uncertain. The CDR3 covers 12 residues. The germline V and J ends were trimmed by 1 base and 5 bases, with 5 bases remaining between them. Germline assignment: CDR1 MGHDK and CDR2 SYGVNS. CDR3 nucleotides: TGTGCCAGCAGTGAATTTGCGGAGACCCAGTACTTC. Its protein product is CASSEFAETQYF.

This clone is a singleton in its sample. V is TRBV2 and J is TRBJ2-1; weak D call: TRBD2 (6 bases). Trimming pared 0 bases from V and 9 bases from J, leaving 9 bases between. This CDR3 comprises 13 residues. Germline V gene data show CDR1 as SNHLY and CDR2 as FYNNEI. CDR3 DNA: TGTGCCAGCAGTGAAGCGAAAGCGGGTGAGCAGTTCTTC. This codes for CASSEAKAGEQFF.

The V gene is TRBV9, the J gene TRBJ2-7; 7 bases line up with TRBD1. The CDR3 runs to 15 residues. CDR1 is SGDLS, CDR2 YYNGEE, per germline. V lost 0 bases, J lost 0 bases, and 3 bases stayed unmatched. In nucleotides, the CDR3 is TGTGCCAGCAGCGTAGGGACAGGCCTCTCCTACGAGCAGTACTTC. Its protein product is CASSVGTGLSYEQYF.

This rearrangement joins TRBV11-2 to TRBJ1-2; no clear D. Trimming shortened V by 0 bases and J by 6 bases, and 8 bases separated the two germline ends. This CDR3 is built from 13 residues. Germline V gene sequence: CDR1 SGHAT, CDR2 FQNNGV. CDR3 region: CASSLDIGNGYTF. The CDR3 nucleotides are TGTGCCAGCAGCTTAGACATCGGGAATGGCTACACCTTC.

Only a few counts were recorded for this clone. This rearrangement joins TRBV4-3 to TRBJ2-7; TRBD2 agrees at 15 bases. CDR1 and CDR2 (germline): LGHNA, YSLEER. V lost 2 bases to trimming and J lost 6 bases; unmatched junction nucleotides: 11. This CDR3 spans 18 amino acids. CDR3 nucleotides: TGCGCCAGCAGCCAAAAAACCGGGACTAGCGGGAGGCTGGTCGAGCAGTACTTC. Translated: CASSQKTGTSGRLVEQYF.

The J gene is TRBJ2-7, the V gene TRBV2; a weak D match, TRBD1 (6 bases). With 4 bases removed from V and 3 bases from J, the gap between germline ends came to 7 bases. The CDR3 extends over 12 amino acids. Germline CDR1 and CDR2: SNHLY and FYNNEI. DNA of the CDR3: TGTGCCAGCAGTGGGGACATCTACGAGCAGTACTTC. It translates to CASSGDIYEQYF.

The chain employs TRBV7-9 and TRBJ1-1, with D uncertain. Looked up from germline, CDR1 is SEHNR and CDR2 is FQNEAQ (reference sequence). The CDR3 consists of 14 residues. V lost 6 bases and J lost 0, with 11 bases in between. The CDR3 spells CASRISRMNTEAFF. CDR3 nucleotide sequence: TGTGCCAGCAGGATCTCGCGAATGAACACTGAAGCTTTCTTT.

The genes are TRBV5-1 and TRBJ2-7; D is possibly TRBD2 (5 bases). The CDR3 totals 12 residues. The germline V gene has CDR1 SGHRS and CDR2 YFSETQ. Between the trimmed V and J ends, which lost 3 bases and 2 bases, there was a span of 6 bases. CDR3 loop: CASSSGAYEQYF. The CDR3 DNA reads TGCGCCAGCAGCTCCGGGGCCTACGAGCAGTACTTC.

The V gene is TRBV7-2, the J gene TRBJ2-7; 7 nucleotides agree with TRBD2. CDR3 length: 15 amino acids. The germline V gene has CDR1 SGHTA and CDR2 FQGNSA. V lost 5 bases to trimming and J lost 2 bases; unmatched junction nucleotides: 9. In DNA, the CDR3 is TGTGCCAGCAGCGTACTAGCGTTGAGCCCCTACGAGCAGTACTTC. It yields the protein CASSVLALSPYEQYF.

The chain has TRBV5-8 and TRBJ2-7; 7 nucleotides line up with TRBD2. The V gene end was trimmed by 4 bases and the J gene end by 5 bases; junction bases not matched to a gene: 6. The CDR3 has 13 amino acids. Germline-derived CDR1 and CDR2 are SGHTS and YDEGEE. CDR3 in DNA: TGTGCCAGCAGCCGGACTAGTTGGGACGAGCAGTACTTC. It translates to CASSRTSWDEQYF. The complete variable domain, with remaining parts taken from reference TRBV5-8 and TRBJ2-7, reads EAGVTQSPTHLIKTRGQQATLRCSPISGHTSVYWYQQALGLGLQFLLWYDEGEERNRGNFPPRFSGRQFPNYSSELNVNALELEDSALYLCASSRTSWDEQYFGPGTRLTVT.